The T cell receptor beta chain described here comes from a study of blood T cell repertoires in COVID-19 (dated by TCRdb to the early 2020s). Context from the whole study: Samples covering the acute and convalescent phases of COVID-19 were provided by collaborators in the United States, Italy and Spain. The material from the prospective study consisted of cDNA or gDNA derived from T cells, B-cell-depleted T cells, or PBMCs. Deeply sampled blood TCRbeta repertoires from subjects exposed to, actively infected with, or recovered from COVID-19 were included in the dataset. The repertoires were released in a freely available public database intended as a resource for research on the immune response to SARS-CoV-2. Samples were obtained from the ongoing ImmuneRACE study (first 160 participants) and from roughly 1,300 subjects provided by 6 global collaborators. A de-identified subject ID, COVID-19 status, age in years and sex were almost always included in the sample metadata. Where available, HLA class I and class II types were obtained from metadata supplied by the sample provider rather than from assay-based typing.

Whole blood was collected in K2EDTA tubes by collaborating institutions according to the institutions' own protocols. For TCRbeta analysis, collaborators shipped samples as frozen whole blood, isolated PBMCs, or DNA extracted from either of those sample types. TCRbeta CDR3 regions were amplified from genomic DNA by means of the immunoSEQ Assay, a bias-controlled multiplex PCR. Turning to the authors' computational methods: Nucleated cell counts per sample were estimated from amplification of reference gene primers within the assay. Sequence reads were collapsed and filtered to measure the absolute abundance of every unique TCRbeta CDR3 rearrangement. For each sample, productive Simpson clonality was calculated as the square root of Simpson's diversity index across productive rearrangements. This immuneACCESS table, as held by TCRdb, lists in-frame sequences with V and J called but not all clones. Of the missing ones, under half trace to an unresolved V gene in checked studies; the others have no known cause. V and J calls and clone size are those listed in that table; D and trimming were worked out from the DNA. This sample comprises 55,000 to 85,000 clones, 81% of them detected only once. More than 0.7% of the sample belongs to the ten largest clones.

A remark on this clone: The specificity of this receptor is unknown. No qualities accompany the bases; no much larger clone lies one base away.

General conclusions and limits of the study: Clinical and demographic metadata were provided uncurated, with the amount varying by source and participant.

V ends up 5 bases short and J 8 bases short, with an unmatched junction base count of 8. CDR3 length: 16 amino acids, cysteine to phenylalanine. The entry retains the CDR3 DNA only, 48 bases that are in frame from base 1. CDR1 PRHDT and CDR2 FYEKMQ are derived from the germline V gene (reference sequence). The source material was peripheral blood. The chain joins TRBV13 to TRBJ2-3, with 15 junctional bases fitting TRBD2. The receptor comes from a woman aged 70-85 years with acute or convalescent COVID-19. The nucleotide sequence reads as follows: TGTGCCAGCAGCAAAGGACTAGCGGGGGGGCCTGGTACGCAGTATTTT. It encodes CASSKGLAGGPGTQYF.